This T cell receptor (beta chain) comes out of a study of cytomegalovirus exposure and HLA in healthy donors. Study information: Genotyping showed 75% to 90% of 398 donors falling in the Caucasian-associated ancestry cluster. The study's findings and limits: Common viral pathogens seemed to be connected with several of the most significant clusters, according to a later analysis. Per published accounts, TCR beta sequences correctly predicted the HLA-A and HLA-B alleles of most subjects. A link between a missense DCLRE1C variant and TCR beta V- and J-gene trimming emerged from a later analysis.

For this clone: Its antigen is unknown.

CDR3 length: 12 amino acids. Germline assignment: CDR1 GTSNPN and CDR2 SVGIG (reference sequence). V lost 7 bases to trimming and J lost 2 bases, with 11 bases between them. The PCR employed 60 Vbeta primers together with 13 Jbeta primers. TCRdb keeps only in-frame clones here, not all; method: immunoSEQ multiplex PCR. The profile shows roughly 130,000 clones, less than 75% of them singletons. The sequence came from a woman between 40 and 55 years old in good health and CMV-seropositive. The source material was PBMCs. This sequence joins TRBV30 and TRBJ1-1, with D maybe TRBD1 (5 bases). The chain's CDR3 is CASSGGNTEAFF. DNA for the CDR3: TGTGCCTCCTCCGGGGGAAACACTGAAGCTTTCTTT.